This T cell receptor beta chain is from a study of cytomegalovirus exposure and HLA in healthy donors (dated by TCRdb to 2015 to 2018). Study-wide context: In an earlier analysis of some 550 of the donors, less than 350 Gb of sequence data and 100 million or so unique TCR beta sequences from 150 million to 200 million T cells were reported. An early release covering roughly 600 HLA-typed donors comprised approximately 290 gigabases of sequencing data and some 79 million unique TCR sequences. In addition to the first cohort of about 650 subjects, a separate validation cohort of 130 or so different subjects was used. The study aimed to test whether cataloging public T cell receptors could reveal signatures of past pathogen exposure. The study profiled the T cell repertoires of around 700 subjects by immunosequencing and related them to cytomegalovirus serostatus. Both class I and class II loci were covered by HLA typing, at four-digit resolution. Among the roughly 430 genotyped donors, around 81% belonged to the genetic ancestry cluster associated with self-reported Caucasian donors. The number of typed donors differed by locus: roughly 620-640 for A, B, C, DRB1 and DQB1; 500 to 550 for DQA1; some 610 for DPA1; and about 450 for DPB1. About five DR-DQ haplotypes were handled as single units for association and clustering because linkage in the cohort was strong. To study patterns of TCR occurrence, a later analysis re-analyzed previously published TCR beta repertoires from 550 to 800 donors and added high-resolution HLA genotyping. Donor age, sex, ethnicity and CMV serostatus were compiled alongside the repertoire data. Every repertoire in the discovery cohort had been generated on one and the same sequencing platform. To predict cytomegalovirus infection status, the study combined high-throughput TCR immunosequencing, statistical association of individual TCRs with disease status, and machine learning. Rather than using new phenotypic data, the later analysis identified candidate immune exposures from TCR beta sequences and from how often those sequences occurred across donors. In an earlier analysis of roughly 540 of the donors, high-throughput TCR beta sequencing was used to judge whether each TCR beta V gene segment behaved as functional or pseudogenic. On average, about 240,000 unique TCR beta nucleotide sequences were sequenced per donor among a few hundred genotyped donors of the cohort, with roughly 18% of those sequences being non-productive. A later genetic analysis used genome-wide SNP genotypes for about 55% of the 666 donors, treating that subset as a discovery cohort. The paper's findings and limits, for the study overall: Some IMGT-functional V segments, including TRBV6-2 and TRBV6-3, could not be distinguished by the 87-base-pair reads and were therefore excluded. Because counts were too low, roughly 17 rarely observed V segments, including chromosome 9 orphons, were left out of the earlier analysis of over 550 of the donors. According to the authors, the approach could potentially be generalized to other disease states and immunological phenotypes. A later analysis found that TCR association rates varied across HLA loci, with DRB1 alleles showing the most associated TCRs and HLA-C alleles the fewest. The only immune exposure information available for the cohort was CMV serostatus. Correlated functional status among segregating V segments might reflect linkage disequilibrium, but an unknown experimental factor could not be ruled out. A later analysis reported that several top co-occurrence clusters appeared linked to parvovirus B19, influenza, CMV and Epstein-Barr virus. According to a later genetic analysis, donors in an Asian-associated ancestry cluster had fewer N-insertions in productive TCRs than the roughly 700-donor mean. In a later analysis, HLA-associated TCR beta chains showed more clonal expansion and lower generation probabilities than non-associated chains that were equally common. Presence/absence analyses assumed roughly uniform sequencing depth across donors, an assumption that may not hold. Only TCR beta chains were sequenced in this cohort, and the absence of alpha or paired-chain data limited detectable features. Cytomegalovirus status was reported to be diagnosed by the classifier with high specificity and sensitivity in both the original and validation cohorts. In a later genetic analysis, a missense DCLRE1C variant was associated with V-gene and J-gene trimming of TCR beta chains, and the association was replicated in an independent cohort. Because HLA typing was unavailable for some donors at each locus, only the typed subset was used in association tests. A later analysis found that most CMV-associated TCR beta chains appeared HLA-restricted, with HLA associations seemingly driven largely by CMV exposure. Strong co-occurrence of HLA alleles, especially DR and DQ, made assigning TCR associations to individual alleles difficult. The study listed 150 to 200 TCR beta chains as associated with cytomegalovirus. While some public TCRs were present in many individuals, most TCR sequences turned up only very rarely across donors. Broadly in line with IMGT annotations, most TCR beta V segments showed up in productive rearrangements about 87% or about 30% of the time in an earlier analysis of 587 of the donors. A further reported finding was that TCR beta sequences accurately predicted the HLA-A and HLA-B alleles for most subjects in the first cohort. In a later analysis, about 17,000 TCR beta sequences were associated with specific HLA alleles at a false discovery rate of 0.05. A cluster of highly shared sequence variants was judged likely to be a technical artifact of the sequencing pipeline. Three of the identified cytomegalovirus-associated TCR beta chains were confirmed in vitro to be specific for cytomegalovirus antigens.

V sheds 7 bases and J sheds 0 bases, leaving 12 bases between their ends. CDR1 SNHLY and CDR2 FYNNEI are derived from the germline V gene. Including cysteine and phenylalanine, the CDR3 has 14 amino acids. Just CDR3 DNA is preserved here, 42 bases in frame from base 1. The cohort was made up of roughly 670 healthy bone marrow donors. Cohort members were all nominally healthy when sampled, although unrecorded immune exposures were likely present. The donor tested CMV seronegative and was one of the 352 seronegative cohort members. A peripheral blood sample was collected from each donor, and TCR beta sequencing was performed on peripheral blood mononuclear cells. The Qiagen DNeasy Blood Extraction Kit was used to extract genomic DNA from the blood cell samples. Library preparation used the immunoSEQ multiplex PCR assay. A mixture of 60 forward primers for TCR Vbeta segments and 13 reverse primers for TCR Jbeta segments was used in the multiplex PCR. The CDR3 region of rearranged TCR beta genes was amplified from genomic DNA by a multiplex PCR assay. On the Illumina HiSeq System, the amplified TCR beta libraries were sequenced as 87-base-pair reads. On the authors' methods: A later analysis tallied 80 million to 95 million unique TCR beta chains across the roughly 610 repertoires, and 10 million to 11 million of those chains were shared by two or more donors. Raw reads were error-corrected and collapsed into unique sequences by a nearest-neighbor algorithm in which closely related sequences were merged to remove PCR and sequencing errors. CDR3 sequences were aligned to IMGT reference sequences to assign V, D and J gene segments. For a sequence to be retained, at least a six-nucleotide match to both a V gene segment and a J gene segment was required. A rearrangement was called productive if the CDR3 had no stop codons and remained in frame with V and J, and every other rearrangement was called non-productive. CDR3 was defined by IMGT convention, running from the second conserved V-encoded cysteine to the conserved J-encoded phenylalanine. In an earlier analysis of roughly 580 of the donors, sequences lacking an unambiguous match to a single V gene segment were excluded. An earlier analysis of about 590 of the donors classified V segments as functional when productive rearrangements were above 56.7% and as segregating when the standard deviation between donors was above 5%. A statistical classification framework was built to diagnose cytomegalovirus status from the catalog of TCR beta chain sequences. In a later analysis, V and J genes were assigned by comparing TCR nucleotide sequences against IMGT/GENE-DB human TR gene sequences. In a later analysis, CDR3 sequences and most-parsimonious VDJ recombination scenarios were assigned using the TCRdist pipeline. A later analysis defined each TCR beta chain by its CDR3 amino acid sequence plus V-gene family, and excluded reads lacking a unique V-gene family. To address suspected cross-contamination and a sequencing artifact, a later analysis removed 550 to 750 highly shared, low-generation-probability nucleotide sequences. In a later analysis, a clonal expansion index was calculated for each public chain from normalized within-repertoire ranks of inferred template counts. Generation probabilities in a later analysis came from a VDJ recombination model fitted to out-of-frame rearrangements, and those results were checked against IGoR. In a later analysis, hypergeometric tests were used to score TCR-TCR, TCR-HLA and TCR-CMV co-occurrence, with a repertoire-size bias correction applied to TCR pairs. To estimate false discovery rates, a later analysis permuted the HLA or CMV assignments 20 times. In a later analysis, co-occurring TCRs were grouped using DBSCAN, and TCRdist sequence similarity was added for clustering within HLA-allele-positive subsets. Co-occurrence clustering excluded repertoires with fewer than 30,000 or more than 120,000 public chains, plus five with anomalous nucleotide sharing. The source is immuneACCESS, and TCRdb retained only in-frame sequences with V and J called. Part of the clones is not carried over; for the studies checked, unresolved V genes explain less than half of this, and the remainder is unexplained. Clone size and V and J calls were adopted from that table, with D and trimming inferred from the DNA. This sample is represented by 75,000 to 95,000 clones; approximately 84% of them were singletons. The biggest ten clones account for roughly 2% of the sample.

On this clone: What this receptor recognizes is not known. The input lacks base qualities; no much larger clone sits a single base away.

The sequence came from a man aged 18 to 30 in good health and CMV-seronegative. Sequences were obtained from PBMCs. The V gene is TRBV2 and the J gene is TRBJ1-1; matching of 6 bases hints at TRBD1 as the D gene. In nucleotides, the sequence is TGTGCCAGCAATTTAGGGGGTTTGAACACTGAAGCTTTCTTT. This sequence encodes CASNLGGLNTEAFF.